These 26 T cell receptor beta chains share one sample of origin, sequenced in a study of shared clonotypes between healthy human individuals. Libraries were prepared by immunoSEQ multiplex PCR; TCRdb keeps only in-frame clonotypes and omits some of them. The data contain millions of clones, approximately 95% of them singletons. Input material: naive CD4+ T cells sorted from blood. Subset here: CD45RA+ positively selected. The source is a man aged 18 to 30 in good health.

The V and J genes are TRBV27 and TRBJ1-1, with a weak D call TRBD1 (5 bases). With 3 bases removed from V and 1 base from J, the gap between germline ends came to 15 bases. The CDR3 is made up of 16 amino acids. From germline, CDR1 is MNHEY and CDR2 SMNVEV (reference sequence). The CDR3 nucleotides read TGTGCCAGCAGTTTCGCCCCAGGGAGGGGGAACACTGAAGCTTTCTTT. Protein: CASSFAPGRGNTEAFF.

This clone was seen a single time. DNA for the CDR3: TGTGCCTGGAGTGCCTTAAACCGGGACAGAGGGTTTTGGGAGCAGTTCTTC. This sequence encodes CAWSALNRDRGFWEQFF. This chain joins TRBV30 and TRBJ2-1; 7 positions match TRBD1. The CDR3 covers 17 residues. The germline V gene encodes CDR1 GTSNPN and CDR2 SVGIG (reference sequence). The V segment lost 1 base and the J segment 10 bases; nucleotides outside the gene matches: 19.

The rearrangement links TRBV4-1 to TRBJ2-5, with no clear D. Germline CDR1 reads MGHRA; CDR2 reads YSYEKL. The CDR3 covers 14 residues. V was clipped by 1 base and J by 5 bases, with 11 bases between them. The CDR3 sequence: CASSQATVGETQYF. CDR3 bases: TGCGCCAGCAGCCAAGCGACCGTCGGGGAGACCCAGTACTTC.

This chain links TRBV28 with TRBJ1-5; no reliable D call. The CDR3 length is 13 residues. With 10 bases removed from V and 1 base from J, the gap between germline ends came to 11 bases. In germline, CDR1 is MDHEN, CDR2 SYDVKM. CDR3 coding DNA: TGTGCCATCGCCCGTCCGAGCAATCAGCCCCAGCATTTT. It is translated as CAIARPSNQPQHF.

The J gene is TRBJ1-6, the V gene TRBV30; unclear D gene. The germline V gene encodes CDR1 GTSNPN and CDR2 SVGIG (reference sequence). The CDR3 is 14 amino acids. V dropped 4 bases and J dropped 3 bases, with 10 bases sitting between them. The CDR3 DNA reads TGTGCCTGGAATAGGTGGGACTATAATTCACCCCTCCACTTT. Its translation: CAWNRWDYNSPLHF. Filled out from reference TRBV30 and TRBJ1-6, the complete variable domain reads SQTIHQWPATLVQPVGSPLSLECTVEGTSNPNLYWYRQAAGRGLQLLFYSVGIGQISSEVPQNLSASRPQDRQFILSSKKLLLSDSGFYLCAWNRWDYNSPLHFGNGTRLTVT.

The V call is TRBV4-2, the J call TRBJ2-7, with D perhaps matching TRBD1 (7 bases). The V end lost 0 bases, the J end lost 6 bases, and 18 bases lay between the germline ends. Germline lookup yields CDR1 LGHNA and CDR2 YNFKEQ. The CDR3 consists of 16 residues. DNA of the CDR3: TGTGCCAGCAGCCAAGATAGGGGGGACAGACTCCTCGAGCAGTACTTC. It is translated as CASSQDRGDRLLEQYF.

The chain combines TRBV30 with TRBJ1-2; possibly TRBD1 for D (6 bases). V dropped 3 bases and J dropped 5 bases, with 13 bases sitting between them. The CDR3 has 13 amino acids. CDR1 is GTSNPN and CDR2 is SVGIG in the germline V gene (reference sequence). The DNA of the CDR3 is TGTGCCTGGAGATACGAGAGGGGGTATGGCTACACCTTC. It is translated as CAWRYERGYGYTF.

The chain recombines TRBV5-1 with TRBJ2-3; 7 bases fit TRBD1. The V gene end was trimmed by 7 bases and the J gene end by 0 bases; junction bases not matched to a gene: 11. The CDR3 spans 16 residues. Germline V gene lookup returns CDR1 SGHRS and CDR2 YFSETQ. In nucleotides, the CDR3 is TGCGCCAGCTGCTCCTCTTGGGACAGAAGCACAGATACGCAGTATTTT. It translates to CASCSSWDRSTDTQYF.

The V call is TRBV6-6, the J call TRBJ1-1; a weak D match, TRBD1 (5 bases). The V gene's germline CDR1 is MNHNY and CDR2 SVGAGI (reference sequence). The length of the CDR3 is 13 residues. Trimming took 2 bases from V and 6 from J, leaving 10 bases between them. The CDR3 DNA is TGTGCCAGCAGTTACGGGGCGGAGGCTGAAGCTTTCTTT. This translates into CASSYGAEAEAFF.

The chain employs TRBV7-2 and TRBJ1-1; 7 bases are shared with TRBD1. Unmatched junction bases numbered 9, after V lost 3 bases and J lost 5 bases. The CDR3 extends over 15 amino acids. The germline gives CDR1 SGHTA, CDR2 FQGNSA. CDR3 residues: CASSFPGGRQTEAFF. The DNA for the CDR3 is TGTGCCAGCAGCTTCCCAGGGGGACGGCAGACTGAAGCTTTCTTT.

The chain employs TRBV5-1 and TRBJ2-2; a weak D match, TRBD2 (6 bases). Germline-derived CDR1 and CDR2 are SGHRS and YFSETQ. There are 15 residues in the CDR3. With 4 bases removed from V and 5 bases from J, the gap between germline ends came to 15 bases. The CDR3 DNA sequence: TGCGCCAGCAGCCCGAGGACTACCCAGACCGGGGAGCTGTTTTTT. It specifies CASSPRTTQTGELFF.

Turning to this clone: Other DNA sequences within the sample encode an identical CDR3. The chain employs TRBV5-1 and TRBJ1-1; D unresolved. Trimming pared 5 bases from V and 2 bases from J, leaving 7 bases between. The CDR3 length is 12 residues. The germline V gene has CDR1 SGHRS and CDR2 YFSETQ. The CDR3 nucleotides are TGCGCCAGCAGTTGGGGAAACACTGAAGCTTTCTTT. Its protein is CASSWGNTEAFF.

The J gene is TRBJ1-1, the V gene TRBV29-1; the match to TRBD1 covers 8 bases. The CDR3 is 15 residues long. The V gene's germline CDR1 is SQVTM and CDR2 ANQGSEA. The V gene end was trimmed by 7 bases and the J gene end by 0 bases; junction bases not matched to a gene: 10. The CDR3: CSAATGANLNTEAFF. The DNA of the CDR3 is TGCAGCGCTGCGACAGGGGCCAACCTGAACACTGAAGCTTTCTTT.

The chain couples TRBV10-3 to TRBJ2-3, with TRBD1 identical over 7 bases. CDR1 is ENHRY, CDR2 SYGVKD, per germline. The V and J ends lost 2 bases and 3 bases, in that order; junction bases with no gene match: 8. This CDR3 has 16 amino acids. The CDR3 coding sequence is TGTGCCATCAGTGAGATGGCAGGGGGACGGACAGATACGCAGTATTTT. Its protein is CAISEMAGGRTDTQYF.

This clone was seen more than once but under ten times. In the same sample, other DNA sequences code for this CDR3. The chain combines TRBV6-5 with TRBJ2-7, with TRBD2 identical over 8 bases. This CDR3 comprises 12 residues. V trimming: 2 bases; J trimming: 7 bases; junction bases outside the gene matches: 1. The germline V gene encodes CDR1 MNHEY and CDR2 SVGAGI. Written as DNA, the CDR3 is TGTGCCAGCAGTTACCGGGGGGGAGAGCAGTACTTC. It codes for CASSYRGGEQYF.

The rearrangement uses TRBV6-1 and TRBJ1-2; D call uncertain. Germline CDR1 reads MNHNS; CDR2 reads SASEGT. V shed 4 bases and J shed 7 bases, with 13 bases lying between them. CDR3 length: 13 residues. CDR3 DNA sequence: TGTGCCAGCAGTGCCGCACAGCCGCTTGGCTACACCTTC. Protein: CASSAAQPLGYTF.

The V gene is TRBV15, the J gene TRBJ1-6, with unresolved D. Germline V lookup: CDR1 LNHNV, CDR2 YYDKDF (reference sequence). The ends were cut back, 0 bases at V and 10 bases at J, with 10 bases in the middle. This CDR3 has 14 amino acids. The DNA for the CDR3 is TGTGCCACCAGCAGAGATAAGGGTAGCTCACCCCTCCACTTT. It is translated as CATSRDKGSSPLHF. Using reference TRBV15 and TRBJ1-6 for the parts outside the CDR3, the full variable domain is DAMVIQNPRYQVTQFGKPVTLSCSQTLNHNVMYWYQQKSSQAPKLLFHYYDKDFNNEADTPDNFQSRRPNTSFCFLDIRSPGLGDTAMYLCATSRDKGSSPLHFGNGTRLTVT.

The J gene is TRBJ1-3, the V gene TRBV28; D not certain. Trimming removed 7 bases at V and 0 bases at J, with 16 bases between. The CDR3 loop spans 16 amino acids. Germline CDR1 and CDR2: MDHEN and SYDVKM. For the CDR3, the DNA is TGTGCCAGCATTGCGGACCGCTCCATCTCTGGAAACACCATATATTTT. Its protein product is CASIADRSISGNTIYF.

V gene TRBV12-2 combines with J gene TRBJ1-2; the table's D gene call, TRBD1, was not cross checked with the DNA. TRBV12-2 is a pseudogene segment. The CDR3 is 16 amino acids. CDR3 bases: TGTGCAAGTCGCTTAGAGGGGACACCATCTAACTATGGCTACACCTTC. This sequence encodes CASRLEGTPSNYGYTF.

The CDR3 here is CASSLDPGGTQYF. Here the CDR3 DNA reads TGTGCCAGCAGCTTAGACCCCGGGGGGACCCAGTACTTC. The genes are TRBV7-8 and TRBJ2-5, with a possible D match to TRBD2 (6 bases). The CDR3 spans 13 residues. Trimming stripped 1 base from V and 7 bases from J, with 10 bases between. Per germline, CDR1 SGHVS and CDR2 FQNEAQ.

The gene calls are TRBV7-9 and TRBJ2-1; no firm D call. Per germline, CDR1 SEHNR and CDR2 FQNEAQ (reference sequence). The CDR3 has 13 amino acids. The germline V and J ends were trimmed by 1 base and 10 bases, with 11 bases remaining between them. The CDR3 spells CASSLGVVGEQFF. The CDR3 DNA is TGTGCCAGCAGCTTAGGAGTCGTCGGCGAGCAGTTCTTC.

J is TRBJ2-7 and V is TRBV5-1; D not certain. V was pared by 4 bases and J by 2 bases, with 16 bases between. The germline V gene has CDR1 SGHRS and CDR2 YFSETQ. The CDR3 is 15 residues long. As DNA, the CDR3 is TGCGCCAGCAGCCTCGGACCCGGCAGCGCCTACGAGCAGTACTTC. As protein: CASSLGPGSAYEQYF.

V gene TRBV13 combines with J gene TRBJ2-7; 9 bases match TRBD1. Losses at the gene ends were 6 bases for V and 5 bases for J; bases not matched to a gene: 11. CDR3 length: 15 residues. Per the germline V gene, CDR1 is PRHDT and CDR2 is FYEKMQ (reference sequence). CDR3 bases: TGTGCCAGCAGATTCCGGGACAGGGATTTCCACGAGCAGTACTTC. Translation: CASRFRDRDFHEQYF.

CDR3 DNA: TGCAGTGCTATCGCAGGGGGCGGCTACACCTTC. Amino acids: CSAIAGGGYTF. The chain is built from TRBV20-1 and TRBJ1-2; 8 bases map to TRBD1. Germline V gene sequence: CDR1 DFQATT, CDR2 SNEGSKA (reference sequence). The CDR3 has 11 residues. The ends lost 4 bases at V and 8 bases at J; junction bases unmatched: 3.

The chain links TRBV20-1 to TRBJ2-7; D is undetermined. V was pared by 4 bases and J by 1 base, with 5 bases between. The CDR3 runs to 11 residues. The V gene's germline CDR1 is DFQATT and CDR2 SNEGSKA (reference sequence). This chain's CDR3 is CSAKISYEQYF. Written as DNA, the CDR3 is TGCAGTGCTAAAATATCCTACGAGCAGTACTTC.

The V call is TRBV5-8, the J call TRBJ2-7; D unresolved. V was shortened by 2 bases and J by 6 bases, with 12 bases between the two germline ends. The CDR3 length is 13 residues. CDR1 is SGHTS and CDR2 is YDEGEE in the germline V gene. DNA for the CDR3: TGTGCCAGCAGCTTTAATTATGTGGGCGAGCAGTACTTC. Protein: CASSFNYVGEQYF.